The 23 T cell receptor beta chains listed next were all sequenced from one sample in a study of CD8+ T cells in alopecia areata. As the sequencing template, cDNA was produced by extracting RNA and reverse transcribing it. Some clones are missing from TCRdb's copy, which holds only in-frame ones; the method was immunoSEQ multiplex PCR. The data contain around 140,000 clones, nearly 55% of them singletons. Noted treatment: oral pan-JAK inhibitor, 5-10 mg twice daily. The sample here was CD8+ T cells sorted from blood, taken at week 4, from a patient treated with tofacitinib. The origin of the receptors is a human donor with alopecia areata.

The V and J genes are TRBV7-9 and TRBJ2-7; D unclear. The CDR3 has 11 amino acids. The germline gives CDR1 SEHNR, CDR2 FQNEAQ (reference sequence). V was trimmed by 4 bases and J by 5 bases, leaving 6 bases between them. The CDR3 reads CASSSSDEQYF. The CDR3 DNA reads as TGTGCCAGCAGCTCGAGCGACGAGCAGTACTTC.

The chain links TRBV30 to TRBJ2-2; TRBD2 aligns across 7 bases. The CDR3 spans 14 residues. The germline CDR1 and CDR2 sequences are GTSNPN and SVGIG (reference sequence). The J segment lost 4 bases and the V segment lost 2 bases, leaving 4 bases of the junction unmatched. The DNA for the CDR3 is TGTGCCTGGAGTAGCGGGGCCTCCACCGGGGAGCTGTTTTTT. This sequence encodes CAWSSGASTGELFF. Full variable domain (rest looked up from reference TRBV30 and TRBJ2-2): SQTIHQWPATLVQPVGSPLSLECTVEGTSNPNLYWYRQAAGRGLQLLFYSVGIGQISSEVPQNLSASRPQDRQFILSSKKLLLSDSGFYLCAWSSGASTGELFFGEGSRLTVL.

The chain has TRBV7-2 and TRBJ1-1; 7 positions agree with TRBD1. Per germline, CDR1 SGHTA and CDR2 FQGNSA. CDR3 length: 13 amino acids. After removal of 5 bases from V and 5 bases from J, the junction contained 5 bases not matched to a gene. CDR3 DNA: TGTGCCAGCAGCCCGTGGGACAGTACTGAAGCTTTCTTT. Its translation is CASSPWDSTEAFF.

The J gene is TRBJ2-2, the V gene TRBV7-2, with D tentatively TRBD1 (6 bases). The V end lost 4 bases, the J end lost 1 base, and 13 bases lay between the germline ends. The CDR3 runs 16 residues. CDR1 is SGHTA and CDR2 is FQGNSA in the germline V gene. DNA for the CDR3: TGTGCCAGCAGCTCCCAACCGGACAGGAACACCGGGGAGCTGTTTTTT. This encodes CASSSQPDRNTGELFF.

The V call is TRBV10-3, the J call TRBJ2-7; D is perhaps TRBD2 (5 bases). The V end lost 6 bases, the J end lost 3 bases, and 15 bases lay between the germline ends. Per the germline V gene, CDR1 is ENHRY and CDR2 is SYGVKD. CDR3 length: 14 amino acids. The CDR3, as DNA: TGTGCCATCAGCAGTGGGGATGGACTCTACGAGCAGTACTTC. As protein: CAISSGDGLYEQYF.

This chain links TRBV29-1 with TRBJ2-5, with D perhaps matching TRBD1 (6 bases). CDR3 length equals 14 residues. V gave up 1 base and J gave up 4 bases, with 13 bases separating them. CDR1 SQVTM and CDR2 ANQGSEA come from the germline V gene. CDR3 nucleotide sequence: TGCAGCGTTGAAGCCAGGGGCGGTCGAGAGACCCAGTACTTC. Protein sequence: CSVEARGGRETQYF.

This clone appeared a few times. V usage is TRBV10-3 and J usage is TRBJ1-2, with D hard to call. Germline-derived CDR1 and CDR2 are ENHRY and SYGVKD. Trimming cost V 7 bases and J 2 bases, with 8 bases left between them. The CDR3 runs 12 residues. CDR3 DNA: TGTGCCATCAAGGCAGACAACTATGGCTACACCTTC. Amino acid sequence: CAIKADNYGYTF.

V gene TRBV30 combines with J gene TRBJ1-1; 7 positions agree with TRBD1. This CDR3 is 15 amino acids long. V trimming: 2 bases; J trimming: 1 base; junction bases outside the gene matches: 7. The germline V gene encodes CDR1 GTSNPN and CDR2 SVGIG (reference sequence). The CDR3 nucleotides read TGTGCCTGGAGTCCTTCGACAGGGTCGAACACTGAAGCTTTCTTT. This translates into CAWSPSTGSNTEAFF.

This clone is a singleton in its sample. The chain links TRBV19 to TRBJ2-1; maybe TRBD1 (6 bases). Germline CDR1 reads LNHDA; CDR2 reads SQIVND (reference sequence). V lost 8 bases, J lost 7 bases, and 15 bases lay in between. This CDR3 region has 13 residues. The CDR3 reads CASRRGGENEQFF. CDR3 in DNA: TGTGCCAGTCGTCGAGGGGGAGAGAATGAGCAGTTCTTC.

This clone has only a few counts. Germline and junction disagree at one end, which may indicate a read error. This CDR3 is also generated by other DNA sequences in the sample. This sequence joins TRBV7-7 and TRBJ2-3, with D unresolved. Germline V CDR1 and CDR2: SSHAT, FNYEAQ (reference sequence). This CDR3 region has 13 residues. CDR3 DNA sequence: TGTGCTAGCAGCTTTTCCCGCACAGATACGCAGTATTTT. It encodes CASSFSRTDTQYF.

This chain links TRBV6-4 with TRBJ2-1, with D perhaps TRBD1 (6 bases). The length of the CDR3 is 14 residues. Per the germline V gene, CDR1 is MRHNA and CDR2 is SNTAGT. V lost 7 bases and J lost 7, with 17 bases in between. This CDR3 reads CASTPTTGRNEQFF. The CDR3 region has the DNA TGTGCCAGCACCCCCACCACAGGGCGGAATGAGCAGTTCTTC.

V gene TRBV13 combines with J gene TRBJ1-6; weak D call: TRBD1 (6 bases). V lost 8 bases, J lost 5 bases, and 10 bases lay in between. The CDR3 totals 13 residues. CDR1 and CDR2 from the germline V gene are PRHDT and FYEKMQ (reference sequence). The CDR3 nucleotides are TGTGCCAGCTCACAGGGAGATAATTCACCCCTCCACTTT. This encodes CASSQGDNSPLHF.

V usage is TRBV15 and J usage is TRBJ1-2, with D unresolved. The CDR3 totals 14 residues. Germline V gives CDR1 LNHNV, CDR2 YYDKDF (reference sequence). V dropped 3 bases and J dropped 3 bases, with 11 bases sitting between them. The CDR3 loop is CATSSWTTDYGYTF. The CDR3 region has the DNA TGTGCCACCAGCAGTTGGACCACCGACTATGGCTACACCTTC.

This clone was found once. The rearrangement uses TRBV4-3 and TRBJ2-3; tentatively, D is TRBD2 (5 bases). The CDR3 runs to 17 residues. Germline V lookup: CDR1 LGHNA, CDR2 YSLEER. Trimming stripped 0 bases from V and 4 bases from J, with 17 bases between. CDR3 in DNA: TGCGCCAGCAGCCAAGATTTTCCGGGAAATAACGCAGATACGCAGTATTTT. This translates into CASSQDFPGNNADTQYF.

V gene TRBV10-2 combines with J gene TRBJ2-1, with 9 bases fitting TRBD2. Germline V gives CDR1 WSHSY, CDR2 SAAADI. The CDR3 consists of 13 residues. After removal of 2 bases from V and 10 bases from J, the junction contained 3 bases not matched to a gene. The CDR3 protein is CASSEPLAGEQFF. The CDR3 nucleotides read TGCGCCAGCAGTGAGCCCCTAGCGGGAGAGCAGTTCTTC.

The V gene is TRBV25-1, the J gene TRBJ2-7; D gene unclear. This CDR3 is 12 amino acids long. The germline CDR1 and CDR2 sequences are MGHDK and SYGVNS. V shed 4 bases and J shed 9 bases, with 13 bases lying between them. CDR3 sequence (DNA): TGTGCCAGCAGTGGATTCGGTGCGTGGCAGTACTTC. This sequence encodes CASSGFGAWQYF.

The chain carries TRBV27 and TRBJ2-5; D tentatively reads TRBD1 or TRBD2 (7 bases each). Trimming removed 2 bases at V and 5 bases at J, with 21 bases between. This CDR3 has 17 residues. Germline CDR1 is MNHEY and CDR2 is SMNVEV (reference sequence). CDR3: CASSLTQQGRERETQYF. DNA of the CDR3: TGTGCCAGCAGTTTAACCCAACAGGGGCGGGAGCGTGAGACCCAGTACTTC.

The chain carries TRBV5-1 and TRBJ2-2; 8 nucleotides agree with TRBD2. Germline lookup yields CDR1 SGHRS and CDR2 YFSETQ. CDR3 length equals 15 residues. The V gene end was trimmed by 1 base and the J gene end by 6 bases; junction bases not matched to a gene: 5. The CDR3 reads CASSLSAGDPGELFF. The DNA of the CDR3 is TGCGCCAGCAGCTTGTCAGCGGGGGATCCCGGGGAGCTGTTTTTT.

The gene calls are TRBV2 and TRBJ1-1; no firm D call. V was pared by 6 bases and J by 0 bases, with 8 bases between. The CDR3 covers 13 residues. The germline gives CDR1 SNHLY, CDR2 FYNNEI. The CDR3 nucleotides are TGTGCCAGCAGGGGCGGGATGAACACTGAAGCTTTCTTT. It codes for CASRGGMNTEAFF. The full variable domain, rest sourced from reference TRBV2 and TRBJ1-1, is EPEVTQTPSHQVTQMGQEVILRCVPISNHLYFYWYRQILGQKVEFLVSFYNNEISEKSEIFDDQFSVERPDGSNFTLKIRSTKLEDSAMYFCASRGGMNTEAFFGQGTRLTVV.

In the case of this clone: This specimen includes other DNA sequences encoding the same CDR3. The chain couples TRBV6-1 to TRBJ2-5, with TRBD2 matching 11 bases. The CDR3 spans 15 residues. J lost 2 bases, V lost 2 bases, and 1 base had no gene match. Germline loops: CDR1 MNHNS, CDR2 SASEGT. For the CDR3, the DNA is TGTGCCAGCAGTGAACTAGCGGGGGGTCAAGAGACCCAGTACTTC. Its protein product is CASSELAGGQETQYF.

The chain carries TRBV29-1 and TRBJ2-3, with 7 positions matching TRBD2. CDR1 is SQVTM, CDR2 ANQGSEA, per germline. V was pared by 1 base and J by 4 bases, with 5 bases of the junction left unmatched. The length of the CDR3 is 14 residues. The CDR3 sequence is CSVEVQGGADTQYF. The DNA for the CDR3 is TGCAGCGTTGAAGTCCAGGGAGGGGCAGATACGCAGTATTTT.

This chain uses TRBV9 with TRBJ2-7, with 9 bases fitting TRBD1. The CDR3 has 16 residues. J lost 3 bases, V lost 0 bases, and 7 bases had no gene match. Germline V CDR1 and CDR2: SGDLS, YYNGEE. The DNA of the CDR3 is TGTGCCAGCAGCGTAGAGGATGGGACAGGGTTCTACGAGCAGTACTTC. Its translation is CASSVEDGTGFYEQYF.

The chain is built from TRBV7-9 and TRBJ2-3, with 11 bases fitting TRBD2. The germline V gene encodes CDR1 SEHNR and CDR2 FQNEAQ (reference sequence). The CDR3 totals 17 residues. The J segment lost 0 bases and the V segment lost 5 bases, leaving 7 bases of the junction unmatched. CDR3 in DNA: TGTGCCAGCAGCGGGCGACTAGCGGGGATTAGCACAGATACGCAGTATTTT. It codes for CASSGRLAGISTDTQYF.